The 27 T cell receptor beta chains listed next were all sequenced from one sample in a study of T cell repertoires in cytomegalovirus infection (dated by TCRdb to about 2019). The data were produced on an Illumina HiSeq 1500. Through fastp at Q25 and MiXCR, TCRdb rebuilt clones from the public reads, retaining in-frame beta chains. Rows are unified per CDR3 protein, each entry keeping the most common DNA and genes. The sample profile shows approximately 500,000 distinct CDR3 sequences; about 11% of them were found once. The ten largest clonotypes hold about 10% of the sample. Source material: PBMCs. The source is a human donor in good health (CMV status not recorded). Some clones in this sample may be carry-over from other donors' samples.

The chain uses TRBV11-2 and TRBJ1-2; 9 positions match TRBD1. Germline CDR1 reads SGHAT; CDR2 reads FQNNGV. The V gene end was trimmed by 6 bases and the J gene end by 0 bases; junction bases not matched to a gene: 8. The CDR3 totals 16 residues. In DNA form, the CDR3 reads TGTGCCAGCAGGCATTTCAGACAGGGGGCTAACTATGGCTACACCTTC. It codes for CASRHFRQGANYGYTF.

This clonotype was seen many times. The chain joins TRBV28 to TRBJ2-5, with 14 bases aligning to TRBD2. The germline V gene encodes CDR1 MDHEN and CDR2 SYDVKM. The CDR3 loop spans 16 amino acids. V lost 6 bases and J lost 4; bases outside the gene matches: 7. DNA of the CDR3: TGTGCCAGCAGGCGTCTAGGACTAGCGGGAGGAGAGACCCAGTACTTC. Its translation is CASRRLGLAGGETQYF. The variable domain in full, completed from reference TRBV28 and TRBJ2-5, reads DVKVTQSSRYLVKRTGEKVFLECVQDMDHENMFWYRQDPGLGLRLIYFSYDVKMKEKGDIPEGYSVSREKKERFSLILESASTNQTSMYLCASRRLGLAGGETQYFGPGTRLLVL.

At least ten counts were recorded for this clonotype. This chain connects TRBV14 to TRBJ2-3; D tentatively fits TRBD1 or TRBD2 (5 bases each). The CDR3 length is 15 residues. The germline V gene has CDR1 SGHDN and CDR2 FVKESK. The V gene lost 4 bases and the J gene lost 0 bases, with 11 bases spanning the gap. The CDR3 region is CASSPRDGSTDTQYF. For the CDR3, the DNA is TGTGCCAGCAGCCCTCGGGACGGAAGCACAGATACGCAGTATTTT. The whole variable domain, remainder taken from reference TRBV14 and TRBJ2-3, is EAGVTQFPSHSVIEKGQTVTLRCDPISGHDNLYWYRRVMGKEIKFLLHFVKESKQDESGMPNNRFLAERTGGTYSTLKVQPAELEDSGVYFCASSPRDGSTDTQYFGPGTRLTVL.

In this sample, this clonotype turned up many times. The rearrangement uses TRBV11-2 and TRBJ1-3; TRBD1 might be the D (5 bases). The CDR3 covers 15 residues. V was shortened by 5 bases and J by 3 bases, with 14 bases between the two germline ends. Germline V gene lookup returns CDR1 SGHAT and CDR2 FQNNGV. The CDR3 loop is CASSPREGSGNTIYF. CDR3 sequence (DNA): TGTGCCAGCAGCCCCAGGGAGGGAAGTGGAAACACCATATATTTT.

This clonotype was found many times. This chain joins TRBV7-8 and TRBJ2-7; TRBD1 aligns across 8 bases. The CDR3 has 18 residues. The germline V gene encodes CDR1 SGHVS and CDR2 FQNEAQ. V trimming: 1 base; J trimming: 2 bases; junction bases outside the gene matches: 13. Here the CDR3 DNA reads TGTGCCAGCAGCTTAGGCTCCATGTGGGGACAGGAGACCTACGAGCAGTACTTC. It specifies CASSLGSMWGQETYEQYF.

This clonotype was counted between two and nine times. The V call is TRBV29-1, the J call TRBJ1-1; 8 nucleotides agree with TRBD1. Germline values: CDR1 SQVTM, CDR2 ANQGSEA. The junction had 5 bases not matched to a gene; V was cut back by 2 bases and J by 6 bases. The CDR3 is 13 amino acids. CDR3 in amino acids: CSVERTGYAEAFF. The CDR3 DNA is TGCAGCGTTGAAAGGACAGGGTACGCTGAAGCTTTCTTT.

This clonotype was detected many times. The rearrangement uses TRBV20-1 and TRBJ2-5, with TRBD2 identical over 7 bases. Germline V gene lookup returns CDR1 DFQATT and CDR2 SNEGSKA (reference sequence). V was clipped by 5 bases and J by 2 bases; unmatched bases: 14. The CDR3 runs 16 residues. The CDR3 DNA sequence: TGCAGTGCTCACAACGACGGGGGGATCCGTCAAGAGACCCAGTACTTC. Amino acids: CSAHNDGGIRQETQYF.

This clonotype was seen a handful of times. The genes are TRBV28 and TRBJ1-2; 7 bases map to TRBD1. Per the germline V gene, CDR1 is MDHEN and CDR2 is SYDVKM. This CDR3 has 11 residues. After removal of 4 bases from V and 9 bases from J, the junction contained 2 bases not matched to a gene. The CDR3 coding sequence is TGTGCCAGCAGTTACAGGGGAAGCTACACCTTC. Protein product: CASSYRGSYTF.

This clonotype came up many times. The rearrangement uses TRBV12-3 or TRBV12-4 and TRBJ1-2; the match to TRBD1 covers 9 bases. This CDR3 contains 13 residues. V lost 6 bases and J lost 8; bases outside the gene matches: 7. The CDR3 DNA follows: TGTGCCAGCAGCCCCGACAGGGGGTTAGGCTACACCTTC. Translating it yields CASSPDRGLGYTF.

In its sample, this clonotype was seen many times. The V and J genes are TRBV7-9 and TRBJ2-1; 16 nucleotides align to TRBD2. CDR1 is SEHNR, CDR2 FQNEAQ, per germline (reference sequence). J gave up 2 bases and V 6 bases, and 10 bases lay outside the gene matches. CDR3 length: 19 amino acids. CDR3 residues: CASSSPGLAGGSAYNEQFF. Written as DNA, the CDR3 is TGTGCCAGCAGTTCTCCGGGACTAGCGGGAGGGTCAGCCTACAATGAGCAGTTCTTC.

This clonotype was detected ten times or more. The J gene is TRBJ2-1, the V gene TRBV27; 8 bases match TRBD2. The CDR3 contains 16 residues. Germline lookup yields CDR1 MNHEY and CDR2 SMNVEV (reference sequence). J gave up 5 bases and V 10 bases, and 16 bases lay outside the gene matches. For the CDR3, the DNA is TGTGCCACCTCCCCAGAGAGGATAGCGGGAAACAATGAGCAGTTCTTC. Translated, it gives CATSPERIAGNNEQFF.

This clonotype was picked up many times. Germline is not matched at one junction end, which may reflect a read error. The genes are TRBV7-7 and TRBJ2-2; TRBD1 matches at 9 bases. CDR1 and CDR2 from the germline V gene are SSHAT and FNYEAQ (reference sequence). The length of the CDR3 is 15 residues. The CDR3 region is CASSPGTGLTGELFF. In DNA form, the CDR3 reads TGTGCTAGCAGCCCCGGGACAGGGCTCACCGGGGAGCTGTTTTTT. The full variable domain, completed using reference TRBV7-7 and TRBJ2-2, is GAGVSQSPRYKVTKRGQDVTLRCDPISSHATLYWYQQALGQGPEFLTYFNYEAQPDKSGLPSDRFSAERPEGSISTLTIQRTEQRDSAMYRCASSPGTGLTGELFFGEGSRLTVL.

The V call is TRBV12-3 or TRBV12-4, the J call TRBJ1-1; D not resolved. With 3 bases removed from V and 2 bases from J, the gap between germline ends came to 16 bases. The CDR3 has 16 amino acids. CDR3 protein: CASSLSPLILNTEAFF. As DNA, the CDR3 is TGTGCCAGCAGTTTGTCCCCGTTGATATTAAACACTGAAGCTTTCTTT.

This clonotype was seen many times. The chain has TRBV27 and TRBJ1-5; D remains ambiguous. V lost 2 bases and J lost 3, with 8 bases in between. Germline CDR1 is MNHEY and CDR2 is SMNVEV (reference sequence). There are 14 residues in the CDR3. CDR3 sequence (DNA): TGTGCCAGCAGTTTAAGAGGGTACAATCAGCCCCAGCATTTT. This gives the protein CASSLRGYNQPQHF.

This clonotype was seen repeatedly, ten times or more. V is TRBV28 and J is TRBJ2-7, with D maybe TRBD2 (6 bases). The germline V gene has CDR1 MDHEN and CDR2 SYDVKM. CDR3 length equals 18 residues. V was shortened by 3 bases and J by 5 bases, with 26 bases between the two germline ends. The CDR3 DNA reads TGTGCCAGCAGTTTTTATTCCGGGAGATCACCCCTCCGGGACGAGCAGTACTTC. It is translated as CASSFYSGRSPLRDEQYF.

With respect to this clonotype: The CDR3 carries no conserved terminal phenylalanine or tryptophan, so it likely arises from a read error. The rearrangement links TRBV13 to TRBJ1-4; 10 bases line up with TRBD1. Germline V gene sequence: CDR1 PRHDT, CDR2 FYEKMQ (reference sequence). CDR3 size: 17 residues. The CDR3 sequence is CASSSMPGQGKNEKLFL. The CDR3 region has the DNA TGCGCCAGCAGCTCAATGCCGGGACAGGGGAAAAATGAAAAACTGTTTTTA.

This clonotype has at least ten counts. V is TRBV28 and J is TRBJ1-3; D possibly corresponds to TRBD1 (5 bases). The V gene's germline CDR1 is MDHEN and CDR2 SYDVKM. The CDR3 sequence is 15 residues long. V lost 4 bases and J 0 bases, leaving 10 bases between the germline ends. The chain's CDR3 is CASSSQDTSGNTIYF. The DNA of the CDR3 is TGTGCCAGCAGTTCCCAGGACACCTCTGGAAACACCATATATTTT.

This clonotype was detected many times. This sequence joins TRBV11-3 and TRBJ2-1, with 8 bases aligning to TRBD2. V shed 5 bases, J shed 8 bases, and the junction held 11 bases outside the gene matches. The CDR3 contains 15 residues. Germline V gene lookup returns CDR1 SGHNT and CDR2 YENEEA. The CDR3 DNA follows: TGTGCCAGCAGCCTCGGCGGCGGGAGGCTTGATGAGCAGTTCTTC. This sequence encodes CASSLGGGRLDEQFF. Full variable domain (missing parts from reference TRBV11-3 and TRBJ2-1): EAGVVQSPRYKIIEKKQPVAFWCNPISGHNTLYWYLQNLGQGPELLIRYENEEAVDDSQLPKDRFSAERLKGVDSTLKIQPAELGDSAVYLCASSLGGGRLDEQFFGPGTRLTVL.

DNA of the CDR3: TGCAGTGGGACTAGCGGTACAGATACGCAGTATTTT. It codes for CSGTSGTDTQYF. The chain carries TRBV20-1 and TRBJ2-3, with 10 bases aligning to TRBD2. The trim removed 7 bases at V and 3 bases at J, leaving 1 base unmatched. The CDR3 consists of 12 residues. Germline loops: CDR1 DFQATT, CDR2 SNEGSKA (reference sequence).

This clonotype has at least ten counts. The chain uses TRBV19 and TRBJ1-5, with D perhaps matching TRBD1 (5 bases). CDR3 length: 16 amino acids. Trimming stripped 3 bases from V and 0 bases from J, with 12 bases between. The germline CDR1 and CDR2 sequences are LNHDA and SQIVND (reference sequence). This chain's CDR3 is CASSIRDRFSNQPQHF. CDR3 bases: TGTGCCAGTAGTATCCGGGACCGATTTAGCAATCAGCCCCAGCATTTT.

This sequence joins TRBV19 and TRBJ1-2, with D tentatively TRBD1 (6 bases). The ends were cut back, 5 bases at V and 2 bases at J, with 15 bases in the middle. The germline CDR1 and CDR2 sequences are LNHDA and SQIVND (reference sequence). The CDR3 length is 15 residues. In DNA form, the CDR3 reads TGTGCCAGTAGTGATACAGGGACCAAGAACTATGGCTACACCTTC. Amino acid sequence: CASSDTGTKNYGYTF. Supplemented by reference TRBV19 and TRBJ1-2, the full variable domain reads DGGITQSPKYLFRKEGQNVTLSCEQNLNHDAMYWYRQDPGQGLRLIYYSQIVNDFQKGDIAEGYSVSREKKESFPLTVTSAQKNPTAFYLCASSDTGTKNYGYTFGSGTRLTVV.

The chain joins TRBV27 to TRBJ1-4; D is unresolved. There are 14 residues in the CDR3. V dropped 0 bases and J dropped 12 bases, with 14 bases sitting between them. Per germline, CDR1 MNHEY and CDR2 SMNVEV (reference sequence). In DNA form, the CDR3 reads TGTGCCAGCAGTTTATCCACCCCCCCGGGTGAACTGTTTTTT. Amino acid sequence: CASSLSTPPGELFF.

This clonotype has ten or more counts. In DNA, the CDR3 is TGTGCCAGCAGAACTGACAGGGACACTGAAGCTTTCTTT. Protein: CASRTDRDTEAFF. V and J are TRBV27 and TRBJ1-1, with 7 bases that match TRBD1. Unmatched junction bases numbered 4, after V lost 6 bases and J lost 3 bases. Germline V gene data show CDR1 as MNHEY and CDR2 as SMNVEV (reference sequence). The CDR3 totals 13 residues.

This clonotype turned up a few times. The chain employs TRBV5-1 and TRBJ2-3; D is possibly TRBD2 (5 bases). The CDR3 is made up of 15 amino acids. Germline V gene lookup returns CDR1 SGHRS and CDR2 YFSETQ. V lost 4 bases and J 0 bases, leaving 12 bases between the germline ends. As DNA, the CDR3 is TGCGCCAGCAGCCCCGGGGTCGCTAGCACAGATACGCAGTATTTT. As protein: CASSPGVASTDTQYF.

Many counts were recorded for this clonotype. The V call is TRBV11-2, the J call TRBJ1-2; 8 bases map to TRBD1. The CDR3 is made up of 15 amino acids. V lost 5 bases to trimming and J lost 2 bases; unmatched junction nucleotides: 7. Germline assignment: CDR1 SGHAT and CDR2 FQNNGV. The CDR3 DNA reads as TGTGCCAGCAGCCCTAGACAGGGGAACAACTATGGCTACACCTTC. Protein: CASSPRQGNNYGYTF.

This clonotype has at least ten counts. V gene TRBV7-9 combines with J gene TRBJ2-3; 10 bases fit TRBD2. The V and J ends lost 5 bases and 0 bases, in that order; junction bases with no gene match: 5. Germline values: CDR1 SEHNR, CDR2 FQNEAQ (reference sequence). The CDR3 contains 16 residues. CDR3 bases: TGTGCCAGCAGCCCTAGCGGGGGCCAGAGCACAGATACGCAGTATTTT. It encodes CASSPSGGQSTDTQYF. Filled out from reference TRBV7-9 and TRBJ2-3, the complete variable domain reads DTGVSQNPRHKITKRGQNVTFRCDPISEHNRLYWYRQTLGQGPEFLTYFQNEAQLEKSRLLSDRFSAERPKGSFSTLEIQRTEQGDSAMYLCASSPSGGQSTDTQYFGPGTRLTVL.

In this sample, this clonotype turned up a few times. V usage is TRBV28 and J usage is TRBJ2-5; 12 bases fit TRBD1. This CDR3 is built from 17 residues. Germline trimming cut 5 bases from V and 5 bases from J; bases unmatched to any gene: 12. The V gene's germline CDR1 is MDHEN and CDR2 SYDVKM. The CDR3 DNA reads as TGTGCCAGCAGTCAACAACCCGGGACAGGGGGCGGTGAGACCCAGTACTTC. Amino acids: CASSQQPGTGGGETQYF.